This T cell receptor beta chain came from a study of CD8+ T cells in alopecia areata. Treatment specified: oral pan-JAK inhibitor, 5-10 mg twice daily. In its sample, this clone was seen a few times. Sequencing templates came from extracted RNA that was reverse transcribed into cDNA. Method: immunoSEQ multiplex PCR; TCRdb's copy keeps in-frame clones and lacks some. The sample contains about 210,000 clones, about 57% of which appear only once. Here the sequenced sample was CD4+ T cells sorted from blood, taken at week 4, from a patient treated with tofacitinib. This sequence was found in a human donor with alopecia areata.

CDR3 in amino acids: CASSRSSPSGVGANVLTF. The CDR3 DNA reads as TGTGCCAGCTCAAGATCAAGCCCATCAGGGGTAGGGGCCAACGTCCTGACTTTC. V gene TRBV18 combines with J gene TRBJ2-6; tentatively, D is TRBD1 (6 bases). Germline CDR1 KGHSH, CDR2 LQKENI. This CDR3 comprises 18 residues. V was clipped by 5 bases and J by 4 bases, with 21 bases between them.